This is a list of T cell receptor beta chains from one sample in a study of long-term antiretroviral therapy in people with HIV. Libraries were prepared by immunoSEQ multiplex PCR; TCRdb keeps only in-frame clonotypes and omits some of them. The sample consists of under 20,000 clones, more than 60% of them appearing once. The sample here was unsorted PBMCs, taken less than 2.2 years before starting antiretroviral therapy. The receptors were gathered from a man aged 25 to 40 with HIV. Each CDR3 is given with its conserved first and last residue. A D gene is named only where the DNA matches it firmly. The size field is filled for only some rows; it gives once, few, many or a size class.

CDR3aa: CASSRAGADYEQYF
CDR3nt: TGTGCCAGCAGCCGAGCAGGGGCAGACTACGAGCAGTACTTC
v_gene: TRBV9
d_gene: .
j_gene: TRBJ2-7
abundance: .

CDR3aa: CARSFLPGDTGELFF
CDR3nt: TGTGCCAGAAGCTTCCTTCCAGGGGACACCGGGGAGCTGTTTTTT
v_gene: TRBV7-5
d_gene: .
j_gene: TRBJ2-2
abundance: .

CDR3aa: CASSASTDTQYF
CDR3nt: TGTGCCAGCAGTGCGAGCACAGATACGCAGTATTTT
v_gene: TRBV28
d_gene: .
j_gene: TRBJ2-3
abundance: .

CDR3aa: CASSRSEGVSGKLFF
CDR3nt: TGTGCCAGCTCTCGATCGGAGGGGGTTTCTGGGAAACTGTTTTTT
v_gene: TRBV13
d_gene: .
j_gene: TRBJ1-4
abundance: .

CDR3aa: CASSYPGVNTEAFF
CDR3nt: TGTGCCAGCAGTTACCCAGGGGTGAACACTGAAGCTTTCTTT
v_gene: TRBV6-5
d_gene: .
j_gene: TRBJ1-1
abundance: .

CDR3aa: CASSLGQGIATNEKLFF
CDR3nt: TGTGCCAGCAGCTTAGGACAGGGGATTGCAACTAATGAAAAACTGTTTTTT
v_gene: TRBV7-9
d_gene: TRBD1
j_gene: TRBJ1-4
abundance: .

CDR3aa: CSGGGREF
CDR3nt: TGCAGCGGGGGGGGGCGAGAGTTC
v_gene: TRBV29-1
d_gene: .
j_gene: TRBJ1-1
abundance: once

CDR3aa: CASSSGRYEQYF
CDR3nt: TGTGCCAGCAGCTCGGGACGGTACGAGCAGTACTTC
v_gene: TRBV11-2
d_gene: .
j_gene: TRBJ2-7
abundance: .

CDR3aa: CASSQPGQGNEKLFF
CDR3nt: TGTGCCAGCAGTCAACCCGGGCAGGGGAATGAAAAACTGTTTTTT
v_gene: TRBV28
d_gene: .
j_gene: TRBJ1-4
abundance: .

CDR3aa: CASGIGPNTGELFF
CDR3nt: TGTGCCAGCGGCATCGGACCTAACACCGGGGAGCTGTTTTTT
v_gene: TRBV6-4
d_gene: .
j_gene: TRBJ2-2
abundance: few

CDR3aa: CASNEGLGVSTDTQYF
CDR3nt: TGCGCCAGCAACGAGGGGCTGGGGGTGAGCACAGATACGCAGTATTTT
v_gene: TRBV5-1
d_gene: .
j_gene: TRBJ2-3
abundance: .

CDR3aa: CASSQVAWAGNSGNTIYF
CDR3nt: TGCGCCAGCAGCCAAGTAGCATGGGCAGGGAACTCTGGAAACACCATATATTTT
v_gene: TRBV4-1
d_gene: .
j_gene: TRBJ1-3
abundance: few

CDR3aa: CASSGSGSGPAYEQYF
CDR3nt: TGTGCCAGCAGCGGAAGTGGGTCAGGGCCTGCCTACGAGCAGTACTTC
v_gene: TRBV7-2
d_gene: .
j_gene: TRBJ2-7
abundance: .

CDR3aa: CASSQDLGGTGELFF
CDR3nt: TGCGCCAGCAGCCAAGATCTCGGGGGCACCGGGGAGCTGTTTTTT
v_gene: TRBV5-4
d_gene: .
j_gene: TRBJ2-2
abundance: .

CDR3aa: CASSPPQGVNTEAFF
CDR3nt: TGTGCCAGCAGCCCGCCGCAAGGAGTGAACACTGAAGCTTTCTTT
v_gene: TRBV5-4
d_gene: .
j_gene: TRBJ1-1
abundance: .

CDR3aa: CASSPRERVYNEQFF
CDR3nt: TGTGCCAGCAGTCCTCGGGAAAGGGTCTACAATGAGCAGTTCTTC
v_gene: TRBV7-3
d_gene: .
j_gene: TRBJ2-1
abundance: .

CDR3aa: CASSLGGFSSTDTQYF
CDR3nt: TGTGCCAGCAGCTTGGGGGGCTTCTCTAGCACAGATACGCAGTATTTT
v_gene: TRBV7-9
d_gene: .
j_gene: TRBJ2-3
abundance: .

CDR3aa: CASSLDGTGPYNQPQHF
CDR3nt: TGCGCCAGCAGCTTGGACGGGACAGGTCCTTATAATCAGCCCCAGCATTTT
v_gene: TRBV5-1
d_gene: TRBD1
j_gene: TRBJ1-5
abundance: medium-sized

CDR3aa: CASRDSYEQYF
CDR3nt: TGTGCCAGCAGAGACAGCTACGAGCAGTACTTC
v_gene: TRBV27
d_gene: .
j_gene: TRBJ2-7
abundance: .